A selection of T cell receptor beta chains follows, all from one sample in a study of T cells in Graves' hyperthyroidism and ophthalmopathy. Each CDR3 protein is one row after TCRdb ran MiXCR on the multiplex PCR reads. In the table there are 150,000 or so distinct CDR3 sequences, approximately 9% of which are singletons. The sample comprised blood. These receptors were taken from a woman between 18 and 29 years old with Graves' hyperthyroidism that later progressed to Graves' ophthalmopathy. Each CDR3 is given with its conserved first and last residue. The D gene is left open where the match is weak. Expanded clones are given a class, and other clones once, few, many or no size at all.

size: many
length: 16
D: .
J: TRBJ2-3
V: TRBV10-3
DNA: TGTGCCATCAGTGAGTTCCGAGGACGGAGCACAGATACGCAGTATTTT
CDR3: CAISEFRGRSTDTQYF

size: many
length: 17
D: TRBD1
J: TRBJ1-1
V: TRBV7-8
DNA: TGTGCCAGCAGCCATGACCGGGACAGGGGGCTGAACACTGAAGCTTTCTTT
CDR3: CASSHDRDRGLNTEAFF

size: .
length: 16
D: .
J: TRBJ1-1
V: TRBV18
DNA: TGTGCCAGCTCATCACAAAGACGGAACATGAACACTGAAGCTTTCTTT
CDR3: CASSSQRRNMNTEAFF

size: many
length: 15
D: TRBD2
J: TRBJ2-7
V: TRBV12-3/TRBV12-4
DNA: TGTGCCAGCAGTTTTACTAGCGAAGGTATAAGGGAGCAGTACTTC
CDR3: CASSFTSEGIREQYF

size: many
length: 13
D: .
J: TRBJ1-1
V: TRBV20-1
DNA: TGCAGTGCTAAACAGGCCGGGTTCACTGAAGCTTTCTTT
CDR3: CSAKQAGFTEAFF

size: .
length: 13
D: .
J: TRBJ2-7
V: TRBV7-9
DNA: TGTGCCAGCAGCTTAGCGGGGGGGCGCGAGCAGTACTTC
CDR3: CASSLAGGREQYF

size: few
length: 15
D: TRBD2
J: TRBJ2-5
V: TRBV12-3/TRBV12-4
DNA: TGTGCCAGCAGTCCGGGACTAGCGGGGACAGAGACCCAGTACTTC
CDR3: CASSPGLAGTETQYF

size: many
length: 13
D: TRBD1
J: TRBJ1-1
V: TRBV7-9
DNA: TGTGCCAGCGGATGGACAGGGAACACTGAAGCTTTCTTT
CDR3: CASGWTGNTEAFF

size: few
length: 14
D: .
J: TRBJ2-1
V: TRBV15
DNA: TGTGCCACCAGCAGCCAACAAGTGGGACTCAAGCAGTTCTTC
CDR3: CATSSQQVGLKQFF

size: many
length: 16
D: TRBD1
J: TRBJ2-2
V: TRBV6-1
DNA: TGTGCCAGCAGTCTCGTGACAGGGGTGAACACCGGGGAGCTGTTTTTT
CDR3: CASSLVTGVNTGELFF

size: many
length: 15
D: TRBD1
J: TRBJ1-6
V: TRBV5-5
DNA: TGTGCCAGCAGCTTGGAGTCACAGGGGGGTTCACCCCTCCACTTT
CDR3: CASSLESQGGSPLHF

size: many
length: 14
D: .
J: TRBJ1-1
V: TRBV9
DNA: TGTGCCAGCAGCGAGGGGGGAACCCCGGGGGAAGCTTTCTTT
CDR3: CASSEGGTPGEAFF

size: few
length: 14
D: TRBD1
J: TRBJ2-5
V: TRBV5-4
DNA: TGTGCCAGCAGCAAGACAGGGGGCGAAGAGACCCAGTACTTC
CDR3: CASSKTGGEETQYF

size: many
length: 18
D: .
J: TRBJ2-5
V: TRBV27
DNA: TGTGCCAGCAGCACCTTACAAAGACAAACCCTGCGCCAAGAGACCCAGTACTTC
CDR3: CASSTLQRQTLRQETQYF

size: many
length: 17
D: TRBD1
J: TRBJ1-5
V: TRBV19
DNA: TGTGCCAGTAAATACCGGGACAGGGGGCTCAGCAATCAGCCCCAGCATTTT
CDR3: CASKYRDRGLSNQPQHF

size: .
length: 14
D: TRBD2
J: TRBJ2-1
V: TRBV30
DNA: TGTGCCTGGACCGAGCTAGCGGGAGCGGGTGAGCAGTTCTTC
CDR3: CAWTELAGAGEQFF

size: .
length: 19
D: TRBD2
J: TRBJ2-1
V: TRBV19
DNA: TGTGCCAGTAGTATAGTTGGGACTAGCGGGGCGGGGGGTTACAATGAGCAGTTCTTC
CDR3: CASSIVGTSGAGGYNEQFF

size: few
length: 14
D: TRBD1
J: TRBJ1-4
V: TRBV12-3/TRBV12-4
DNA: TGTGCCAGCACCACTACCGGGACAGGGGAAAAACTGTTTTTT
CDR3: CASTTTGTGEKLFF

size: .
length: 16
D: .
J: TRBJ2-2
V: TRBV12-5
DNA: TGTGCTAGTGGTTTGGTATTTCAGGGGTTCACCGGGGAGCTGTTTTTT
CDR3: CASGLVFQGFTGELFF

size: .
length: 15
D: .
J: TRBJ2-3
V: TRBV9
DNA: TGTGCCAGCAGCGTAGGCTCCAAAAACACAGATACGCAGTATTTT
CDR3: CASSVGSKNTDTQYF

size: many
length: 14
D: .
J: TRBJ2-1
V: TRBV5-6
DNA: TGTGCCAGCAGCACGGATCTGAGTGCGGGAGAGCAGTTCTTC
CDR3: CASSTDLSAGEQFF

size: many
length: 14
D: .
J: TRBJ1-1
V: TRBV20-1
DNA: TGCAGTGCGGTTACAGATTCCTCGAACACTGAAGCTTTCTTT
CDR3: CSAVTDSSNTEAFF

size: .
length: 13
D: .
J: TRBJ2-5
V: TRBV7-9
DNA: TGTGCCAGCAGCTTGGACATCTGGGAGACCCAGTACTTC
CDR3: CASSLDIWETQYF

size: few
length: 11
D: .
J: TRBJ2-5
V: TRBV6-1
DNA: TGTGCCAGCAATAACCAAGAGACCCAGTACTTC
CDR3: CASNNQETQYF

size: many
length: 13
D: .
J: TRBJ1-3
V: TRBV30
DNA: TGTGCCTGGCGTCGGGTCTCTGGAAACACCATATATTTT
CDR3: CAWRRVSGNTIYF

size: many
length: 15
D: .
J: TRBJ2-1
V: TRBV20-1
DNA: TGCAGTGCTAGAGTCACAGGGGGGGTCTACAATGAGCAGTTCTTC
CDR3: CSARVTGGVYNEQFF

size: many
length: 18
D: TRBD1
J: TRBJ1-4
V: TRBV6-5
DNA: TGTGCCAGCAGTTACTCGGGGCCAGGGGGCGCTTCTAATGAAAAACTGTTTTTT
CDR3: CASSYSGPGGASNEKLFF

size: many
length: 12
D: .
J: TRBJ1-2
V: TRBV6-1
DNA: TGTGCCAGCAGTGAGGTTACGGGGGGCTACACCTTC
CDR3: CASSEVTGGYTF

size: many
length: 15
D: TRBD2
J: TRBJ2-3
V: TRBV28
DNA: TGTGCCAGCAGCCCCGGGACTAGGTCCACAGATACGCAGTATTTT
CDR3: CASSPGTRSTDTQYF

size: .
length: 21
D: TRBD2
J: TRBJ2-1
V: TRBV15
DNA: TGTGCCACCAGCAGAGATCTGAGGAGGGTCCCCGGGGTAGCGGGGGGGATGTGGCAGTTCTTC
CDR3: CATSRDLRRVPGVAGGMWQFF

size: many
length: 18
D: TRBD2
J: TRBJ2-2
V: TRBV6-1
DNA: TGTGCCAGCAGTACAAAGGGACTAGCGGGGGCTAACACCGGGGAGCTGTTTTTT
CDR3: CASSTKGLAGANTGELFF

size: many
length: 14
D: .
J: TRBJ1-4
V: TRBV28
DNA: TGTGCCAGCAGTATCCAACCCCGGGAGGAAAAACTGTTTTTT
CDR3: CASSIQPREEKLFF

size: .
length: 13
D: TRBD1
J: TRBJ1-1
V: TRBV7-3
DNA: TGTGCCAGCAGACGACAGGGGAGGACTGAAGCTTTCTTT
CDR3: CASRRQGRTEAFF

size: many
length: 15
D: .
J: TRBJ2-2
V: TRBV12-3/TRBV12-4
DNA: TGTGCCAGCAGTTTCTCGGCTGAGGTCACCGGGGAGCTGTTTTTT
CDR3: CASSFSAEVTGELFF

size: many
length: 12
D: .
J: TRBJ1-2
V: TRBV9
DNA: TGTGCCAGCAGCGTAGGGGTTGGTGGCTACACCTTC
CDR3: CASSVGVGGYTF

size: many
length: 13
D: .
J: TRBJ1-2
V: TRBV7-3
DNA: TGTGCCAGCAGCCTTGGAGGAAACTATGGCTACACCTTC
CDR3: CASSLGGNYGYTF

size: many
length: 16
D: TRBD1
J: TRBJ1-5
V: TRBV6-1
DNA: TGTGCCAGCAGAAAGGGACAGGGAGAAGTGGGTCAGCCCCAGCATTTT
CDR3: CASRKGQGEVGQPQHF